Following are 14 T cell receptor beta chains from one sample sequenced in a study of blood T cells in healthy people across ages. The authors ran a second PCR of about 6 to 12 cycles using a sample-barcoded 5' primer and a J-beta primer mix. TCRdb recomputed calls from the 5' RACE reads with MiXCR, one row per CDR3 protein. Of fewer than 1,000,000 distinct CDR3 sequences detected, 46% appear once; the ten largest clones hold 15% to 20%. Sequencing was done on a sample of blood. The receptors shown here come from a man at least 80 years old in good health.

This clonotype appeared a single time. V and J are TRBV12-3 or TRBV12-4 and TRBJ2-2; 9 nucleotides match TRBD1. The V gene end was trimmed by 7 bases and the J gene end by 9 bases; junction bases not matched to a gene: 18. The CDR3 consists of 17 residues. The CDR3 sequence: CASNPGQGGWSSRELFF. CDR3 coding DNA: TGTGCCAGCAACCCGGGACAGGGTGGTTGGAGCAGCAGGGAGCTGTTTTTT.

In this sample, this clonotype turned up once. The chain combines TRBV20-1 with TRBJ2-4; 8 bases map to TRBD2. The J call is doubtful: the DNA matches TRBJ2-5 better. Looked up from germline, CDR1 is DFQATT and CDR2 is SNEGSKA (reference sequence). This CDR3 contains 15 residues. CDR3 DNA sequence: TGCAGTGCTAGATGGAGCGGGAGTATCCGGGAGACCCAGTACTTC. Translated: CSARWSGSIRETQYF.

This clonotype was counted between two and nine times. This rearrangement joins TRBV20-1 to TRBJ2-5; 8 bases are a match to TRBD2. Germline V gene sequence: CDR1 DFQATT, CDR2 SNEGSKA (reference sequence). V shed 5 bases and J 5 bases; nucleotides not matched to a gene: 7. The CDR3 sequence is 13 residues long. CDR3 residues: CSAGGAGVETQYF. In nucleotides, the CDR3 is TGCAGTGCTGGAGGAGCGGGAGTGGAGACCCAGTACTTC.

This sequence joins TRBV6-5 and TRBJ1-2; D is ambiguous. The CDR3 extends over 15 amino acids. Trimming removed 2 bases at V and 0 bases at J, with 10 bases between. Germline-derived CDR1 and CDR2 are MNHEY and SVGAGI. The CDR3 nucleotides are TGTGCCAGCAGTTACGAACCCGGGTCTAACTATGGCTACACCTTC. This sequence encodes CASSYEPGSNYGYTF.

This chain connects TRBV12-3 or TRBV12-4 to TRBJ2-3; 14 bases are shared with TRBD2. The V gene end was trimmed by 7 bases and the J gene end by 3 bases; junction bases not matched to a gene: 12. This CDR3 comprises 18 residues. The CDR3 DNA sequence: TGTGCCAGCAATCAACCCCCGGGGACTAGCGGGAGTACAGATACGCAGTATTTT. Translating gives CASNQPPGTSGSTDTQYF.

Worth noting for this clonotype: This could be a read error, since a much larger clone is one nucleotide away. CDR3 nucleotides: TGCAGCCTGGGCCGGTCCTACAATGAGCAGTACTTC. As protein: CSLGRSYNEQYF. The J gene is TRBJ2-1, the V gene TRBV29-1, with D hard to call. The DNA end favors TRBJ2-7, so the J call may be wrong. Germline V gene lookup returns CDR1 SQVTM and CDR2 ANQGSEA. The CDR3 length is 12 residues.

The table lists this clonotype with a few counts. The chain combines TRBV28 with TRBJ1-2, with D maybe TRBD1 (5 bases). This CDR3 has 14 amino acids. Germline loops: CDR1 MDHEN, CDR2 SYDVKM. Trimming removed 7 bases from V and 4 bases from J, with 16 bases in between. Written as DNA, the CDR3 is TGTGCCAGCACCGTGGGTGTGACAGTCTATGGCTACACCTTC. It translates to CASTVGVTVYGYTF.

This clonotype was observed a few times. This chain uses TRBV6-2 or TRBV6-3 with TRBJ2-3, with 8 bases that match TRBD1. The germline gives CDR1 MNHEY, CDR2 SVGEGT. Unmatched junction bases numbered 5, after V lost 5 bases and J lost 4 bases. The CDR3 has 14 residues. CDR3 in amino acids: CASSRTGTADTQYF. Written as DNA, the CDR3 is TGTGCCAGCAGTCGGACAGGGACGGCAGATACGCAGTATTTT.

J is TRBJ2-1 and V is TRBV6-6, with D hard to call. In germline, CDR1 is MNHNY, CDR2 SVGAGI (reference sequence). Trimming removed 10 bases from V and 0 bases from J, with 13 bases in between. The length of the CDR3 is 14 residues. CDR3 sequence (DNA): TGTGCCACGACGGCCTCGAGCTCCTACAATGAGCAGTTCTTC. It specifies CATTASSSYNEQFF.

V usage is TRBV27 and J usage is TRBJ2-5; perhaps TRBD2 as D (6 bases). Germline values: CDR1 MNHEY, CDR2 SMNVEV (reference sequence). The CDR3 length is 16 residues. V was cut by 6 bases and J by 8 bases, with 25 bases left in between. CDR3 region: CASRNRGTPGVFTQYF. DNA of the CDR3: TGTGCCAGCAGAAATCGGGGGACCCCGGGGGTTTTTACCCAGTACTTC.

This clonotype appeared a few times. The gene calls are TRBV12-3 or TRBV12-4 and TRBJ2-3; TRBD1 matches 11 bases. V was clipped by 7 bases and J by 7 bases; unmatched bases: 13. The CDR3 is 16 residues long. The CDR3 protein is CASTYRTGGDGYTQYF. CDR3 nucleotide sequence: TGTGCCAGCACCTATAGGACAGGGGGCGATGGGTATACGCAGTATTTT.

The rearrangement joins TRBV7-9 to TRBJ2-7; tentatively, D is TRBD2 (5 bases). The V gene lost 5 bases and the J gene lost 12 bases, with 17 bases spanning the gap. This CDR3 has 12 residues. Germline CDR1 is SEHNR and CDR2 is FQNEAQ (reference sequence). Here the CDR3 DNA reads TGTGCCAGCAGCCCTCCGGGGAGCAAGCCGTACTTC. This gives the protein CASSPPGSKPYF.

The J gene is TRBJ2-2, the V gene TRBV5-1; no clear D. The CDR3 loop spans 15 amino acids. In germline, CDR1 is SGHRS, CDR2 YFSETQ. V was pared by 5 bases and J by 2 bases, with 13 bases between. The CDR3 sequence: CASSPGAENTGELFF. The CDR3 DNA follows: TGCGCCAGCAGTCCTGGCGCGGAAAACACCGGGGAGCTGTTTTTT.

The gene calls are TRBV4-3 and TRBJ2-7; D gene uncertain. The CDR3 length is 15 residues. Germline V gene data show CDR1 as LGHNA and CDR2 as YSLEER. Trimming stripped 3 bases from V and 0 bases from J, with 12 bases between. CDR3 sequence reads: CASSQAAAASYEQYF. The CDR3 DNA reads TGCGCCAGCAGCCAGGCGGCCGCGGCCTCCTACGAGCAGTACTTC.